Here is one T cell receptor (beta chain) with its context. The data are from a study of cytomegalovirus exposure and HLA in healthy donors. This PCR relied on a set of 60 Vbeta primers and 13 Jbeta primers. TCRdb's copy holds only in-frame clones and misses some; the assay was immunoSEQ multiplex PCR. The sample has fewer than 150,000 clones, approximately 80% seen once. Looked up from germline, CDR1 is MNHNS and CDR2 is SASEGT. CDR3 size: 13 residues. V was cut by 2 bases and J by 7 bases, with 9 bases left in between. The sample consisted of PBMCs. The J gene is TRBJ1-3, the V gene TRBV6-1; D ambiguous. This TCR was recovered from a woman aged 40 to 55 in good health and CMV-seropositive. DNA of the CDR3: TGTGCCAGCAGTGAAACCGGGAGTAACACCATATATTTT. Encoded protein: CASSETGSNTIYF.